This T cell receptor (beta chain) was captured in a study of T cells in Graves' hyperthyroidism and ophthalmopathy. Findings and limits, study-wide: The model predicted ophthalmopathy a median roughly six months before onset. Blood also held most thyroid clonotypes expanded beyond 0.001. From stable hyperthyroidism, ophthalmopathy was set apart by a 13 V-J model.

V lost 2 bases to trimming and J lost 8 bases, with 21 bases between them. Germline V gene sequence: CDR1 SGHAT, CDR2 FQNNGV. CDR3 length equals 16 residues. Authors of the study amplified TCR beta CDR3 regions from RNA transcripts. First-round RT-PCR with HTBI primers amplified the TCR CDR3 region. MiXCR, applied by TCRdb to the multiplex PCR reads, yields one record per CDR3 protein. This sample has hundreds of thousands of distinct CDR3 sequences, with 13% found just once. Concerning this clonotype itself: What it binds is unknown.

Those patients with uncontrolled infection, other autoimmune disease, pregnancy or lactation were excluded. The rearrangement uses TRBV11-2 and TRBJ1-2, with a tentative D call TRBD1 (6 bases). This TCR came from a woman aged 18-30 years with Graves' hyperthyroidism. Sequencing was carried out using blood. The CDR3 DNA reads as TGTGCCAGCAGCTTATCCCCCCCAGGGGATTTCAGCGGCTACACCTTC. Encoded protein: CASSLSPPGDFSGYTF.